The clone carrying this TCR beta chain came up a few times. Its antigen is still unknown. This entry is derived from a study of T-cell memory formation after mild COVID-19. Study background: Each donor largely had its own TCR clusters.

The study, taken as a whole, reports: Mostly located in CM and EM were contracting CD4+ clones, with contracting CD8+ clones located in EMRA. Pre-infection memory harbored some responding clones, suggesting cross-reactive memory joined.

TCRalpha and TCRbeta libraries used 5'RACE with constant-segment primers and UMIs. TCRdb processed the 5' RACE reads anew with MiXCR; each CDR3 protein has one entry. The table lists some 180,000 distinct CDR3 sequences, approximately 12% of them singletons, with approximately 3.4% in the top ten. This TCR was recovered from a man between 18 and 29 years old who had mild COVID-19 (a few samples of this study predate the infection). Cell type and time point are not known. Material for sequencing was PBMCs or a T cell subset sorted from them (not recorded which).

The DNA of the CDR3 is TGTGCCAGCAGCCCACTGGACAGGGGGAAGAATACGCAGTATTTT. Protein product: CASSPLDRGKNTQYF. The chain uses TRBV7-2 and TRBJ2-3; TRBD1 matches at 10 bases. This CDR3 has 15 amino acids. Germline lookup yields CDR1 SGHTA and CDR2 FQGNSA. V lost 5 bases to trimming and J lost 7 bases; unmatched junction nucleotides: 9.